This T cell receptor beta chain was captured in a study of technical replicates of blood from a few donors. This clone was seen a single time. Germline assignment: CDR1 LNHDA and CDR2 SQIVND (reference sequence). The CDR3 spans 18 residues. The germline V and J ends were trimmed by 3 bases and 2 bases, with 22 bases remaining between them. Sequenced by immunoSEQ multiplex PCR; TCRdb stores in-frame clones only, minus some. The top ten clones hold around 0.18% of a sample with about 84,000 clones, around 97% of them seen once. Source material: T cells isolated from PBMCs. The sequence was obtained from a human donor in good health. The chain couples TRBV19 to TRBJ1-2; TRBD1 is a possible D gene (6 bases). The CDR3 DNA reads TGTGCCAGTAGTATCGTGACAGGACTGGTAGCGTTAAACTATGGCTACACCTTC. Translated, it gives CASSIVTGLVALNYGYTF.